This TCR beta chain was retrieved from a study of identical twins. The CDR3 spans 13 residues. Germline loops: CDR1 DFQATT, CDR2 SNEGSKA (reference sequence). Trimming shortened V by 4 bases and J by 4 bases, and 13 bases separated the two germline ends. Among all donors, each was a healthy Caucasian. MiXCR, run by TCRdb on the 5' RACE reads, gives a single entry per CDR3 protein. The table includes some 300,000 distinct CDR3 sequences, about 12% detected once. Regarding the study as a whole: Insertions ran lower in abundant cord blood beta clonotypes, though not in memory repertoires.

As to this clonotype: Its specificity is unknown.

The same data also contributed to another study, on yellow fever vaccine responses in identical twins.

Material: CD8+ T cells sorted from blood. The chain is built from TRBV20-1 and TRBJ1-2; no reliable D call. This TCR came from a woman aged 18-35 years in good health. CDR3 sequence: CSAKGPAAYGYTF. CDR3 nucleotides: TGCAGTGCTAAAGGACCGGCGGCCTATGGCTACACCTTC.